A single sample gave rise to the 13 T cell receptor beta chains below, sequenced in a study of cytomegalovirus exposure and HLA in healthy donors. Repertoires were generated with immunoSEQ multiplex PCR, while TCRdb's copy carries only in-frame clones and drops some. Of 250,000 to 400,000 clones listed, about nine tenths are singletons. Sequencing was performed on PBMCs. All receptors derive from a woman under 40 in good health and CMV-seropositive.

The rearrangement uses TRBV27 and TRBJ2-3; 13 bases match TRBD2. Trimming at V came to 5 bases and at J to 5 bases, leaving 10 bases not matched to a gene. The CDR3 loop spans 17 amino acids. The germline CDR1 and CDR2 sequences are MNHEY and SMNVEV (reference sequence). In DNA form, the CDR3 reads TGTGCCAGCAGTCAAACAGGACTAGCGGGAGACGGAGATACGCAGTATTTT. Encoded protein: CASSQTGLAGDGDTQYF.

The CDR3 sequence: CASSLDYAYEQYF. DNA for the CDR3: TGCGCCAGCAGCTTGGATTACGCCTACGAGCAGTACTTC. This rearrangement joins TRBV5-1 to TRBJ2-7; D unresolved. V was cut by 0 bases and J by 2 bases, with 6 bases left in between. CDR1 and CDR2 from the germline V gene are SGHRS and YFSETQ. CDR3 length equals 13 residues.

This rearrangement joins TRBV19 to TRBJ2-1; perhaps TRBD1 as D (6 bases). V lost 5 bases and J 6 bases, leaving 20 bases between the germline ends. Per the germline V gene, CDR1 is LNHDA and CDR2 is SQIVND (reference sequence). The CDR3 length is 16 residues. CDR3 amino acids: CASSGTTGLGSNEQFF. Written as DNA, the CDR3 is TGTGCCAGTAGTGGAACAACAGGGCTGGGGAGCAATGAGCAGTTCTTC.

This chain connects TRBV19 to TRBJ2-7, with a weak D call TRBD1 (6 bases). The germline V gene encodes CDR1 LNHDA and CDR2 SQIVND (reference sequence). The CDR3 is made up of 13 amino acids. Trimming left V 5 bases short and J 7 bases short, with 15 bases between. Written as DNA, the CDR3 is TGTGCCAGTAGTGAGCAGGGGACATGGGAGCAGTACTTC. Protein product: CASSEQGTWEQYF.

This chain links TRBV15 with TRBJ2-1, with 11 bases that match TRBD1. With V trimmed by 6 bases and J by 12 bases, 16 bases remained unmatched. Germline V gives CDR1 LNHNV, CDR2 YYDKDF (reference sequence). The CDR3 consists of 16 residues. The CDR3 sequence is CATSSNIGTGGLRQFF. In nucleotides, the CDR3 is TGTGCCACCAGTAGCAATATCGGGACAGGGGGACTAAGGCAGTTCTTC.

J is TRBJ1-5 and V is TRBV7-8; 9 bases fit TRBD1. Germline CDR1 SGHVS, CDR2 FQNEAQ. The trim removed 6 bases at V and 2 bases at J, leaving 2 bases unmatched. The CDR3 has 14 amino acids. CDR3 in DNA: TGTGCCAGCAGTCGGACAGGGGGCAATCAGCCCCAGCATTTT. Its protein product is CASSRTGGNQPQHF.

The chain has TRBV27 and TRBJ2-5; TRBD1 matches 8 bases. The J segment lost 1 base and the V segment lost 6 bases, leaving 7 bases of the junction unmatched. This CDR3 spans 15 amino acids. Germline lookup yields CDR1 MNHEY and CDR2 SMNVEV (reference sequence). The DNA for the CDR3 is TGTGCCAGCAGGAAGGACAGGGATTTCCAAGAGACCCAGTACTTC. Translation: CASRKDRDFQETQYF.

The chain uses TRBV7-2 and TRBJ2-1, with 10 bases identical to TRBD2. J gave up 6 bases and V 8 bases, and 7 bases lay outside the gene matches. The CDR3 contains 14 residues. Germline assignment: CDR1 SGHTA and CDR2 FQGNSA. CDR3 in DNA: TGTGCCAGCGGGGCTAGCGGGAGTCGCAATGAGCAGTTCTTC. This codes for CASGASGSRNEQFF.

The table lists this clone with a count of one. V gene TRBV6-5 combines with J gene TRBJ2-7; tentative D call: TRBD1 (5 bases). The V end lost 0 bases, the J end lost 7 bases, and 10 bases lay between the germline ends. The CDR3 loop spans 13 amino acids. Germline CDR1 and CDR2: MNHEY and SVGAGI. The CDR3 bases are TGTGCCAGCAGTTACTCGACAGCCATAGAGCAGTACTTC. Its protein product is CASSYSTAIEQYF.

CDR3 region: CASKDIQNSHEQYF. CDR3 nucleotides: TGCGCCAGCAAAGATATTCAAAACTCTCACGAGCAGTACTTC. The V call is TRBV5-1, the J call TRBJ2-7; D call uncertain. V lost 6 bases and J lost 5, with 18 bases in between. Germline CDR1 SGHRS, CDR2 YFSETQ. CDR3 size: 14 residues.

V gene TRBV10-2 combines with J gene TRBJ2-7, with D maybe TRBD1 (6 bases). Trimming removed 7 bases at V and 9 bases at J, with 13 bases between. Germline V CDR1 and CDR2: WSHSY, SAAADI. The length of the CDR3 is 11 residues. CDR3 residues: CASTTGLGQYF. CDR3 sequence (DNA): TGCGCCAGCACCACAGGGTTAGGGCAGTACTTC.

This sequence joins TRBV2 and TRBJ1-1; D is undetermined. The ends were cut back, 9 bases at V and 0 bases at J, with 17 bases in the middle. The CDR3 runs 15 residues. Per the germline V gene, CDR1 is SNHLY and CDR2 is FYNNEI. The CDR3 is CASSSRRQMNTEAFF. The CDR3 region has the DNA TGTGCCAGTTCCTCCCGCCGGCAGATGAACACTGAAGCTTTCTTT.

This chain joins TRBV28 and TRBJ1-5; maybe TRBD1 (5 bases). The CDR3 runs to 14 residues. Germline lookup yields CDR1 MDHEN and CDR2 SYDVKM. V lost 5 bases and J lost 5, with 13 bases in between. The CDR3 region has the DNA TGTGCCAGCAGTACAGGTGGATACGATCAGCCCCAGCATTTT. It translates to CASSTGGYDQPQHF.